This T cell receptor beta chain was captured in a study of blood T cells in healthy people across ages (dated by TCRdb to about 2015). Turning to the overall study: Template switching captured roughly one uniquely barcoded TCR beta cDNA molecule per two T cells in model experiments. Age-related changes in TCR beta repertoire diversity were measured in the study by deep sequencing normalized with unique cDNA molecular identifiers. The donors were split into four age groups: young (average roughly 15 years), middle-aged (roughly 39), aged (about 62) and long-lived (roughly 88). Two additional independent replicas of 1 million unique cDNA reads from the same blood draw were analyzed for two donors (one aged 18 to 30 and one aged 80 or older).

Overall results and qualifications from the work: Because donor CMV infection status was unknown, age-related changes in expanded clonotypes were potentially confounded. Compared with the aged group, more naive CD4+ T cells, fewer expanded clones and increased TCR diversity were shown by the long-lived group, suggesting age selection. As age increased, observed TCR beta diversity per million T cells dropped in a roughly linear way, and a significant reduction was already evident by age about 40. Bulk unsorted PBMC profiling prevented conclusive comparison of naive and antigen-experienced compartments. A strong correlation was found between observed TCR beta diversity and the percentage of naive T cells measured by flow cytometry. Estimates of total diversity based on one million sequenced T cells were regarded as lower bounds and as underestimates.

The 35 to 40 donors, aged 6 to 90 years, were systemically healthy Caucasian individuals from Russia. Each donor gave around 9.5 milliliters of peripheral blood, collected into EDTA-treated Vacutainer tubes. Ficoll-Paque density-gradient centrifugation was used to isolate PBMCs, with at least 6 million obtained per sample. Trizol reagent was used to extract total RNA from PBMCs, with at least 6 micrograms per sample. Naive CD45RAhigh/CD27high T cell percentages were measured by flow cytometry on a PBMC aliquot from every donor. The method was 5' RACE. The instrument was an Illumina HiSeq 2500. A second PCR of roughly 7 to 11 cycles was performed with a sample-barcoded 5' primer and a J-beta primer mix. Each TCR beta cDNA molecule received a unique molecular identifier from a template-switch 5' adaptor carrying 12 random nucleotides. Each sample yielded at least 2.5 million CDR3-containing paired-end reads. All of the RNA was converted into first-strand cDNA using the Mint cDNA synthesis kit, with a TRBC-specific oligonucleotide serving as the primer. All cDNA was treated with uracil-DNA glycosylase and then went through a first 18-cycle PCR with the universal primers M1SS and BC2_uni_R. In the paper's pipeline: Each sample was normalized by randomly selecting 1 million high-quality reads, each carrying a distinct molecular identifier. Reads sharing molecular identifiers were discarded rather than binned into consensus sequences. CDR3 identification, clonotype clustering and error correction used MiTCR with a Q25 quality threshold and the strictest error-elimination algorithm. A nonparametric unseen species model with Euler transformation was used to estimate a lower bound on total TCR beta diversity. TCRdb reprocessed the public reads (quality trimming at Q25 with fastp, clone calling with MiXCR) and kept in-frame beta chains. Identical CDR3 protein sequences are pooled into one entry, listed with their most common genes and DNA. What appears here as the V and J calls and clone size reflects TCRdb's work, not the paper's. This sample holds about 930,000 distinct CDR3 sequences; about 27% were observed only once. Jointly, the top ten make up roughly 10% of the sample.

About this clonotype itself: The antigen this receptor binds is unknown. One junction end disagrees with the germline gene, perhaps due to a read error.

CDR3 length: 12 amino acids, cysteine to phenylalanine. CDR3 DNA is the only sequence kept; it has 36 bases, read in frame from the first base. For CDR1 and CDR2, the germline V gene lists MNHEY and SVGEGT. The data also belong to a second study, concerning T cells of mothers and their children. As noted in the second study: The donors were nine systemically healthy Caucasian individuals, made up of three mothers and their six children. cDNA synthesis consumed the entire amount of extracted RNA, loaded at roughly 1.5 ug RNA in each 15 ul reaction. In the second PCR, sample barcodes and 2-4 random nucleotides were introduced via the M1S primer. Over 8 million TCR beta CDR3 reads were obtained for each mother, and millions of reads were obtained for each child. Thymic selection shapes the output of TCR recombination in a similar way in related and unrelated pairs, and inherited differences have a minor effect. Normalized repertoire overlap was always slightly but never significantly higher in related than unrelated mother-child pairs. No persistent microchimeric T cell clones were found, with a detection sensitivity of approximately 100 clones per million clonotypes. In the study, deep NGS was used to compare the TCR beta repertoires of mothers and children, and features distinguishing related mother-child pairs from unrelated individuals were sought. Mothers averaged roughly 40 +/- 4 years of age and children averaged about 10 +/- 4 years. After adapters were ligated using NEBNext reagents, the libraries underwent 100+100 nt paired-end sequencing on an Illumina HiSeq 2000. Mother and child libraries were prepared a month apart and sequenced in separate runs to prevent cross-contamination. Between roughly 450,000 and 2,000,000 distinct TCR beta clonotypes were identified per donor. Naive TCR beta clonotypes were estimated from low-frequency clonotypes matched to each donor's FACS-determined naive share, without sorting.

Sequencing was performed on blood. The rearrangement joined TRBV6-2 or TRBV6-3 to TRBJ2-7; the central 7 bases match TRBD1. This receptor was identified in a woman aged 40 to 50 in good health. The nucleotides read TGTGCCAGTACAGGGGTTTCCTACGGGCAGTACTTC. Its protein reads: CASTGVSYGQYF.